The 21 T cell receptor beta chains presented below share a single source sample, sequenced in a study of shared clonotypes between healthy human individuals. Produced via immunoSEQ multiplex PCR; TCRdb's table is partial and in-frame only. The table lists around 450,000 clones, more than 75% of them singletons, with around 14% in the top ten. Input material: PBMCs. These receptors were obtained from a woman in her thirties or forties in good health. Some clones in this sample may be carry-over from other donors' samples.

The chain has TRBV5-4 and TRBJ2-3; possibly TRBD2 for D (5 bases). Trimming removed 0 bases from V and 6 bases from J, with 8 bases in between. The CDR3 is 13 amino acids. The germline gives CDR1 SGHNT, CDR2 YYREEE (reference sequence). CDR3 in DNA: TGTGCCAGCAGCTTGGCCTGGGAGGATACGCAGTATTTT. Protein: CASSLAWEDTQYF.

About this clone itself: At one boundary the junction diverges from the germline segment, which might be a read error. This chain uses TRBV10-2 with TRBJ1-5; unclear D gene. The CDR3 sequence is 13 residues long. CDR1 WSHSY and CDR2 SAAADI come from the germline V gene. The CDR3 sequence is CASSKSVGGPQHF. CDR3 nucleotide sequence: TGCGCCAGCAGTAAGTCCGTGGGTGGGCCCCAGCATTTT.

CDR3 region: CASSSGTGYTGELFF. CDR3 bases: TGTGCCAGCAGCTCAGGGACAGGGTACACCGGGGAGCTGTTTTTT. The chain couples TRBV11-3 to TRBJ2-2, with 9 positions matching TRBD1. The CDR3 contains 15 residues. Germline V gene sequence: CDR1 SGHNT, CDR2 YENEEA. V lost 4 bases, J lost 3 bases, and 3 bases stayed unmatched. The complete variable domain, with remaining parts taken from reference TRBV11-3 and TRBJ2-2, reads EAGVVQSPRYKIIEKKQPVAFWCNPISGHNTLYWYLQNLGQGPELLIRYENEEAVDDSQLPKDRFSAERLKGVDSTLKIQPAELGDSAVYLCASSSGTGYTGELFFGEGSRLTVL.

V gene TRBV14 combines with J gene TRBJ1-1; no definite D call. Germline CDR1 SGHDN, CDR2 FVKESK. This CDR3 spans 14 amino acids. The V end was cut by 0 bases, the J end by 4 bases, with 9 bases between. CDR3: CASSQDGGRTEAFF. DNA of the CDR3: TGTGCCAGCAGCCAAGATGGTGGGCGCACTGAAGCTTTCTTT.

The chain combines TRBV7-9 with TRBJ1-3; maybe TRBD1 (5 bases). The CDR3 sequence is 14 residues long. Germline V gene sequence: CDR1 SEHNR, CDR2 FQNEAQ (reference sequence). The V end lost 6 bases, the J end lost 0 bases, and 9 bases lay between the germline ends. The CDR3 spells CASRGTDSGNTIYF. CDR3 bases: TGTGCCAGCAGGGGGACGGACTCTGGAAACACCATATATTTT.

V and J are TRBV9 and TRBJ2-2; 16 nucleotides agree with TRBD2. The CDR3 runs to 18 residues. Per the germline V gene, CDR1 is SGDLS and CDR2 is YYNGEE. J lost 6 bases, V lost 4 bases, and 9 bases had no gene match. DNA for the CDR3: TGTGCCAGCAGCTTCTTTTCCGGGACTAGCGGGAGGGCCGGGGAGCTGTTTTTT. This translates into CASSFFSGTSGRAGELFF. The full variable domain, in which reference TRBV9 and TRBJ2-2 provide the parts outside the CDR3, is DSGVTQTPKHLITATGQRVTLRCSPRSGDLSVYWYQQSLDQGLQFLIQYYNGEERAKGNILERFSAQQFPDLHSELNLSSLELGDSALYFCASSFFSGTSGRAGELFFGEGSRLTVL.

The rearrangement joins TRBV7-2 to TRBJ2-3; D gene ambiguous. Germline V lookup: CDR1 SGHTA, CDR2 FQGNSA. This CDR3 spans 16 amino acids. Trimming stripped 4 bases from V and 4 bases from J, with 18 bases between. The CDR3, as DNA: TGTGCCAGCAGCTCCACCCTTTCCCCGCGCTCAGATACGCAGTATTTT. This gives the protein CASSSTLSPRSDTQYF.

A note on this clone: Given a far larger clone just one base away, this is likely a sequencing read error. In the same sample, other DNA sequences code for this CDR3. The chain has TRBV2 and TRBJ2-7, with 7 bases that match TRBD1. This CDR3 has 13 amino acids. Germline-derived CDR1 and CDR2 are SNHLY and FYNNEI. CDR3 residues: CASTPGQTYEQYF. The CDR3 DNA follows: TGCGCCAGCACCCCGGGACAGACCTACGAGCAGTACTTC.

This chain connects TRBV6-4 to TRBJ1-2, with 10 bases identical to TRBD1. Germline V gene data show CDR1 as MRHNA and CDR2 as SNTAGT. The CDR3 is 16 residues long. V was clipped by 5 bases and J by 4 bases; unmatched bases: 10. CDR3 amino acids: CASSPQGRTGGYGYTF. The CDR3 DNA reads TGTGCCAGCAGTCCCCAGGGCCGGACAGGGGGCTATGGCTACACCTTC.

DNA for the CDR3: TGCGCCAGCAGCTTGGTTTTGGCAGGGCTAAGTATTTACAATGAGCAGTTCTTC. This encodes CASSLVLAGLSIYNEQFF. The V and J genes are TRBV5-1 and TRBJ2-1; D possibly corresponds to TRBD1 (5 bases). Looked up from germline, CDR1 is SGHRS and CDR2 is YFSETQ. This CDR3 contains 18 residues. V dropped 0 bases and J dropped 4 bases, with 20 bases sitting between them.

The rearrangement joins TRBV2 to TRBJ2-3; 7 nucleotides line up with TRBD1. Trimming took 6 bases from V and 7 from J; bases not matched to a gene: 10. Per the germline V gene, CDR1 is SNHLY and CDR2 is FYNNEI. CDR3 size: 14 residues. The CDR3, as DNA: TGTGCCAGCAGGACGGTAGGGGGCGTAAATACGCAGTATTTT. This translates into CASRTVGGVNTQYF.

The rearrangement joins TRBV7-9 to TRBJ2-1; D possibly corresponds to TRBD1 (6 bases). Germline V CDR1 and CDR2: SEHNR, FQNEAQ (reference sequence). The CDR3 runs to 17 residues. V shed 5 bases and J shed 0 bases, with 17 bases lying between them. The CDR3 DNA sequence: TGTGCCAGCAGCCCCAGGGGCGGGCTGAGCTCCTACAATGAGCAGTTCTTC. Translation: CASSPRGGLSSYNEQFF.

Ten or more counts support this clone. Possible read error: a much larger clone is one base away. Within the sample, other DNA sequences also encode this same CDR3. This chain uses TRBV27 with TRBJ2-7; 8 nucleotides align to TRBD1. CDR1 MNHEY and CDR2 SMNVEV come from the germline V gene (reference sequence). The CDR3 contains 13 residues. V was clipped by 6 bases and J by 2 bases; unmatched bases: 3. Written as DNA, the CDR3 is TGTGCCAGCAGCCAGGGGGCTACCTACGAGCAGTACTTC. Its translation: CASSQGATYEQYF.

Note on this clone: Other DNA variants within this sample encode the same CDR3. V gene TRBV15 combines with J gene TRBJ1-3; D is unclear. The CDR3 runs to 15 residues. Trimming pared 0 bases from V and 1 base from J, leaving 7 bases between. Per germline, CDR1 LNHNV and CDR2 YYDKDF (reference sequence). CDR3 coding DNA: TGTGCCACCAGCAGAGACAGAGGGTCTGGAAACACCATATATTTT. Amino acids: CATSRDRGSGNTIYF.

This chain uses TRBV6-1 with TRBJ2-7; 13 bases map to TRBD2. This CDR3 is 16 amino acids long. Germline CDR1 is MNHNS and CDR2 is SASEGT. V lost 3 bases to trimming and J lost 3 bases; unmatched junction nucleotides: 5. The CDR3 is CASSEGGLAGNYEQYF. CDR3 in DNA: TGTGCCAGCAGTGAGGGGGGACTAGCGGGAAACTACGAGCAGTACTTC.

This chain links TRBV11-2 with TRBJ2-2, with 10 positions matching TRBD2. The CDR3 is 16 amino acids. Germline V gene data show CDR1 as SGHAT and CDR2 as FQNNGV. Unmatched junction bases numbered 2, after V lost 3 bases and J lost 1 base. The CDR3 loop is CASSFWTSGNTGELFF. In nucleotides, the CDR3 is TGTGCCAGCAGCTTCTGGACTAGCGGGAACACCGGGGAGCTGTTTTTT. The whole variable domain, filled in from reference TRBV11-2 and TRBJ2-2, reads EAGVAQSPRYKIIEKRQSVAFWCNPISGHATLYWYQQILGQGPKLLIQFQNNGVVDDSQLPKDRFSAERLKGVDSTLKIQPAKLEDSAVYLCASSFWTSGNTGELFFGEGSRLTVL.

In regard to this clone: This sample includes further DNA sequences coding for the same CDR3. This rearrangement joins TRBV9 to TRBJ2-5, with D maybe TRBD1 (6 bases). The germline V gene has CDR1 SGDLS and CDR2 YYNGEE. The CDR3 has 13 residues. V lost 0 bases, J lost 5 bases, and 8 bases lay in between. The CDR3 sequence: CASSVDRAETQYF. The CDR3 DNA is TGTGCCAGCAGCGTAGACAGGGCTGAGACCCAGTACTTC.

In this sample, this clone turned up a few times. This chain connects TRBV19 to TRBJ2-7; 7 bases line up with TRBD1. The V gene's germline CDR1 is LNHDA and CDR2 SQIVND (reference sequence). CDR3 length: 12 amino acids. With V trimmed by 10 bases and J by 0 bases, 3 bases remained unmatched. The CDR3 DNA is TGTGCCACCCGGGACAGCTCCTACGAGCAGTACTTC. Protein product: CATRDSSYEQYF.

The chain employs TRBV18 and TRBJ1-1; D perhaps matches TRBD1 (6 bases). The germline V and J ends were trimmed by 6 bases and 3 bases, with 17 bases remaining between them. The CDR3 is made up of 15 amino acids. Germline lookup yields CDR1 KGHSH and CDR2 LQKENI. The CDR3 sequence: CASSPLRGSDTEAFF. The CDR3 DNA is TGTGCCAGCTCCCCTCTAAGGGGGTCAGACACTGAAGCTTTCTTT.

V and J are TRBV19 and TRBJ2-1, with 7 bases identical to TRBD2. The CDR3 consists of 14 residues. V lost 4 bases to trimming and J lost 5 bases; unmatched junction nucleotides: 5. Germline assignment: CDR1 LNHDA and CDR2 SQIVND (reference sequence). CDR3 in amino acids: CASSTSGWDNEQFF. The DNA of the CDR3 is TGTGCCAGTAGTACTAGCGGATGGGACAATGAGCAGTTCTTC.

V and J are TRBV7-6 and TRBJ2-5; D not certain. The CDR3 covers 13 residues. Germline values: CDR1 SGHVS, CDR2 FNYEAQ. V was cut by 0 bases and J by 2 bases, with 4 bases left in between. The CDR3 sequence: CASSLATQETQYF. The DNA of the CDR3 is TGTGCCAGCAGCTTAGCAACTCAAGAGACCCAGTACTTC.